This T cell receptor (beta chain) was sequenced for a study of neurological immune-mediated disorders (dated 2019 in TCRdb). Looking at the study overall: The study compared peripheral blood TCR-beta repertoires of HTLV-I-associated myelopathy (HAM/TSP) patients, multiple sclerosis patients and healthy controls using UMI-based sequencing. The cohort was made up of approximately 71 subjects, consisting of around 15 HAM/TSP patients, 34 multiple sclerosis patients and around 20 healthy controls. The 85 to 110 TCR-beta libraries included longitudinal samples, technical triplicates and paired sorted CD4+ and CD8+ T-cell subsets alongside PBMC samples.

Unsorted PBMC libraries were generated from 2 million PBMCs stored in RNAlater at -80 °C until RNA extraction. Peripheral blood was subjected to Ficoll-Hypaque density gradient centrifugation to isolate PBMCs, which were then cryopreserved in liquid nitrogen. Comments on this clonotype: This clone's antigen is unknown. Base qualities are missing; no much larger clone stands one base away.

cDNA was synthesized by template-switch 5'RACE using a primer carrying a 10-nucleotide random unique molecular identifier by which each TCR transcript was tagged. Each sequencing run produced over 200 million TCR-beta sequences covering 15-18 subjects. The RNeasy kit was used for extraction of total RNA. The KAPA Real-time Library Amplification kit was used to amplify TCR-beta VDJ regions with primers targeting the TCR constant region and the 5'RACE anchor. A first PCR added sample indexes and Illumina adaptors, after which a second PCR increased the library yield. After Ampure bead purification, the roughly 650 bp TCR product was size-selected on a 2% E-gel SizeSelection system. Before pooling, library quality was assessed on a Bioanalyzer, concentration was determined with Qubit, and library quantification was performed with the Kapa Library Quantification kit. Paired-end 2 x 150 bp sequencing of the libraries was performed on an Illumina HiSeq 2500. To increase sequence diversity, roughly 24-32% phiX was spiked into each library pool. Under the source paper's analysis protocol: The UMI-based MiGEC pipeline processed quality-filtered reads and removed over 80% of raw TCR sequences during error correction. IMGT germline references were used for aligning VDJ genes, and each clonotype was defined as a unique CDR3 amino acid sequence together with its V-J genes. Clonal expansion, Shannon diversity and CDR3 relatedness (CalcPairwiseDistances, ClusterSamples) were evaluated with VDJtools, and phylogenetic trees were built with CLCbio workbench. Expanded clones were defined as having at least 8 unique UMIs, based on coefficient-of-variation modelling across technical triplicates. In TCRdb, the public reads were trimmed at Q25 with fastp and aligned with MiXCR, with productive beta chains retained. Rows are combined by CDR3 protein, so each entry shows the most common genes and DNA. TCRdb, not the original authors, processed these V and J calls. The sample table holds 20,000 or so distinct CDR3 sequences, of which roughly 15% were seen once. 15% of the sample lies in the top ten.

From the cysteine through the phenylalanine, the CDR3 covers 14 amino acids. The only DNA kept is the CDR3, 42 bases in frame from the first base. Deletion took 4 bases off V and 0 bases off J, with a span of 4 bases between the germline ends. CDR1 and CDR2, looked up from the germline V gene, are SGHTA and FQGNSA. What the study reported, not specific to this receptor: The highest TCR clonal expansion was observed in HAM/TSP patients, whereas the lowest was observed in MS patients, even when compared with healthy controls. Across subjects, expanded clones never shared an identical CDR3 amino acid sequence, which suggests that the TCR-beta repertoires in every group were private.

This chain is built from TRBV7-2 and TRBJ2-6, with no confidently assigned D gene. This clonotype originated in a female donor with HTLV-1-associated myelopathy (HAM/TSP). The sequenced material came from PBMCs. The DNA is TGTGCCAGCAGCTCCTTCTCTGGGGCCAACGTCCTGACTTTC. Translated, this is CASSSFSGANVLTF.